These 14 T cell receptor beta chains were sequenced from one sample in a study of cytomegalovirus exposure and HLA in healthy donors. PCR was performed using 60 Vbeta and 13 Jbeta primers. TCRdb's copy holds only in-frame clones and misses some; the assay was immunoSEQ multiplex PCR. The sample records 170,000 or so clones, more than 60% being singletons. Sequences were obtained from PBMCs. Receptor source: a woman between 45 and 60 years old in good health and CMV-seropositive.

The genes are TRBV6-5 and TRBJ2-1, with 11 bases lining up with TRBD2. From germline, CDR1 is MNHEY and CDR2 SVGAGI. Losses at the gene ends were 0 bases for V and 6 bases for J; bases not matched to a gene: 4. There are 16 residues in the CDR3. The CDR3 DNA sequence: TGTGCCAGCAGTTACTCCAGACTAGCGGGAACCAATGAGCAGTTCTTC. Translation gives CASSYSRLAGTNEQFF.

As to this clone: Its ends do not fully match the called genes, so a read error is possible. The chain joins TRBV6-4 to TRBJ2-6, with D perhaps TRBD1 (7 bases). CDR3 length: 15 amino acids. Looked up from germline, CDR1 is MRHNA and CDR2 is SNTAGT. CDR3 DNA: TGTGCCAGCAGTAAGACAGGGACTGGGGCCAACGGCCTGACTTTC. The encoded protein is CASSKTGTGANGLTF.

This clone has a handful of counts. J is TRBJ1-5 and V is TRBV19; TRBD1 agrees at 7 bases. J was trimmed by 2 bases and V by 7 bases; bases with no gene match: 8. This CDR3 is built from 15 residues. Germline V gene lookup returns CDR1 LNHDA and CDR2 SQIVND (reference sequence). The CDR3 here is CASTPGQHGNQPQHF. In DNA, the CDR3 is TGTGCCAGTACTCCGGGACAGCATGGCAATCAGCCCCAGCATTTT.

Concerning this clone itself: The germline gene is not matched at one end of the junction; a read error may be the cause. The V gene is TRBV4-3, the J gene TRBJ1-3, with TRBD1 as a possible D gene (5 bases). Germline CDR1 is LGHNA and CDR2 is YSLEER. The length of the CDR3 is 15 residues. The CDR3 is CASSQEAGMGNTIYF. The CDR3 region has the DNA TGCGCCAGCAGTCAAGAAGCAGGGATGGGAAACACCATATATTTT.

This chain connects TRBV28 to TRBJ2-3; 11 nucleotides line up with TRBD1. The J segment lost 15 bases and the V segment lost 7 bases, leaving 9 bases of the junction unmatched. Germline V CDR1 and CDR2: MDHEN, SYDVKM. This CDR3 comprises 12 residues. This chain's CDR3 is CASNLKGQGEYF. Here the CDR3 DNA reads TGTGCCAGCAATCTAAAGGGACAGGGGGAATATTTT.

This clone was recorded once. The chain links TRBV5-1 to TRBJ2-5, with D possibly being TRBD2 (6 bases). The CDR3 is 14 amino acids. Germline V lookup: CDR1 SGHRS, CDR2 YFSETQ. Trimming removed 2 bases from V and 3 bases from J, with 11 bases in between. In DNA, the CDR3 is TGCGCCAGCAGCTTTTTTGAGCGGGAAGAGACCCAGTACTTC. Encoded protein: CASSFFEREETQYF.

The rearrangement uses TRBV11-2 and TRBJ2-1; D may be TRBD2 (6 bases). The V and J ends lost 5 bases and 1 base respectively, with 12 bases between them. There are 15 residues in the CDR3. Germline lookup yields CDR1 SGHAT and CDR2 FQNNGV. CDR3 coding DNA: TGTGCCAGCAGCCGCATCCTAGCGTCCTACAATGAGCAGTTCTTC. Its protein product is CASSRILASYNEQFF.

This chain joins TRBV6-5 and TRBJ1-5; TRBD1 matches 9 bases. Germline V lookup: CDR1 MNHEY, CDR2 SVGAGI. V shed 10 bases and J 5 bases; nucleotides not matched to a gene: 6. The CDR3 is 13 residues long. The CDR3 region is CATRDRVDQPQHF. As DNA, the CDR3 is TGTGCCACCCGGGACAGGGTGGATCAGCCCCAGCATTTT.

The genes are TRBV5-8 and TRBJ2-5; 7 nucleotides line up with TRBD1. The CDR3 length is 16 residues. Trimming removed 2 bases from V and 2 bases from J; junction bases left unmatched: 9. The germline gives CDR1 SGHTS, CDR2 YDEGEE. For the CDR3, the DNA is TGTGCCAGCAGCTTTGGGACAGCCTCTCGGCAAGAGACCCAGTACTTC. Encoded protein: CASSFGTASRQETQYF. The whole variable domain, filled in from reference TRBV5-8 and TRBJ2-5, reads EAGVTQSPTHLIKTRGQQATLRCSPISGHTSVYWYQQALGLGLQFLLWYDEGEERNRGNFPPRFSGRQFPNYSSELNVNALELEDSALYLCASSFGTASRQETQYFGPGTRLLVL.

Only one count was recorded for this clone. The chain joins TRBV28 to TRBJ2-5; 7 bases agree with TRBD1. The J call is uncertain, as TRBJ2-7 better fits the DNA end. The CDR3 is made up of 16 amino acids. Germline V gene lookup returns CDR1 MDHEN and CDR2 SYDVKM. The CDR3 DNA sequence: TGTGCCAGCAGTTCCCCCCTGGACAGGCGCACCTACGAGCAGTACTTC. Protein sequence: CASSSPLDRRTYEQYF.

The count of this clone is one. Relative to the germline gene, one junction end is altered; a read error may explain this. The V and J genes are TRBV7-9 and TRBJ2-6; 7 bases are shared with TRBD1. Germline assignment: CDR1 SEHNR and CDR2 FQNEAQ (reference sequence). The CDR3 totals 15 residues. Here the CDR3 reads CASSRQGAGANGLTF. In DNA, the CDR3 is TGTGCCAGCAGTCGACAGGGCGCTGGGGCCAACGGCCTGACTTTC. Combining the CDR3 with reference TRBV7-9 and TRBJ2-6 gives the whole variable domain DTGVSQNPRHKITKRGQNVTFRCDPISEHNRLYWYRQTLGQGPEFLTYFQNEAQLEKSRLLSDRFSAERPKGSFSTLEIQRTEQGDSAMYLCASSRQGAGANGLTFGAGSRLTVL.

This clone was counted a single time. The V gene is TRBV30, the J gene TRBJ1-5; no reliable D call. This CDR3 is 14 amino acids long. The germline V gene has CDR1 GTSNPN and CDR2 SVGIG (reference sequence). The V end was cut by 4 bases, the J end by 7 bases, with 17 bases between. The CDR3: CAWMEVGGGQPQHF. DNA for the CDR3: TGTGCCTGGATGGAAGTGGGAGGCGGACAGCCCCAGCATTTT.

The V and J genes are TRBV28 and TRBJ2-5; 8 bases fit TRBD2. The CDR3 loop spans 14 amino acids. J was trimmed by 2 bases and V by 6 bases; bases with no gene match: 5. Germline lookup yields CDR1 MDHEN and CDR2 SYDVKM. The CDR3 region has the DNA TGTGCCAGCAGCCGACTAGCGCTACAAGAGACCCAGTACTTC. Amino acids: CASSRLALQETQYF. Filled out from reference TRBV28 and TRBJ2-5, the complete variable domain reads DVKVTQSSRYLVKRTGEKVFLECVQDMDHENMFWYRQDPGLGLRLIYFSYDVKMKEKGDIPEGYSVSREKKERFSLILESASTNQTSMYLCASSRLALQETQYFGPGTRLLVL.

The chain carries TRBV11-2 and TRBJ2-2, with 9 bases that match TRBD2. CDR1 and CDR2 (germline): SGHAT, FQNNGV. Losses at the gene ends were 2 bases for V and 6 bases for J; bases not matched to a gene: 10. The CDR3 consists of 17 residues. CDR3 DNA: TGTGCCAGCAGCTTAAGATTGGTAGCGGGGGTGTCCGGGGAGCTGTTTTTT. Its translation: CASSLRLVAGVSGELFF.